This T cell receptor beta chain appears in the sequencing data of a study of cytomegalovirus exposure and HLA in healthy donors listed by TCRdb under 2017. Study-wide context: In an earlier analysis of about 560 of the donors, approximately 260 Gb of sequence data and 90 million to 120 million unique TCR beta sequences from 150 million to 200 million T cells were reported. Roughly 300 gigabases of sequencing data and approximately 92 million unique TCR sequences made up an early release that covered approximately 650 HLA-typed donors. Of the roughly 400 genotyped donors, over 80% were placed in the genetic ancestry cluster associated with self-reported Caucasian donors. The aim of the study was to test whether cataloging public T cell receptors could identify signatures of past pathogen exposure. The T cell repertoires of 550 to 850 subjects were profiled by immunosequencing and related to cytomegalovirus serostatus. Along with the approximately 600-subject first cohort, a separate validation cohort of more than 90 different subjects was used. The study combined high-throughput TCR immunosequencing, statistical association of individual TCRs with disease status, and machine learning to predict cytomegalovirus infection status. In a later analysis, previously published TCR beta repertoires from about 670 donors were re-analyzed and high-resolution HLA genotyping was added so that TCR occurrence patterns could be studied. Rather than drawing on any new phenotypic data, the later analysis identified candidate immune exposures from TCR beta sequences and the way those sequences occurred across donors. An earlier analysis of fewer than 750 of the donors used high-throughput TCR beta sequencing to judge whether each TCR beta V gene segment behaved as functional or pseudogenic. Donor age, sex, ethnicity and CMV serostatus were collected together with the repertoire data. In a later genetic analysis, genome-wide SNP genotypes for about 65% of the roughly 700 donors were used, and that subset was treated as a discovery cohort. Every repertoire in the discovery cohort had been generated on one and the same sequencing platform. Class I and class II HLA loci were covered by the typing at four-digit resolution. The number of donors typed differed by locus, with about 629-630 for A, B, C, DRB1 and DQB1, roughly 520 for DQA1, about 610 for DPA1, and roughly 450 for DPB1. Four or five DR-DQ haplotypes were treated as single units for association and clustering because of strong linkage in the cohort. Among 300 to 500 genotyped donors of the cohort, an average of about 240,000 unique TCR beta nucleotide sequences was sequenced per donor, of which approximately 18% were non-productive. On the study overall, not on this receptor specifically: Several of the top co-occurrence clusters appeared to be linked to parvovirus B19, influenza, CMV and Epstein-Barr virus, according to a later analysis. Most TCR sequences were seen in very few donors, while some public TCRs were found in many individuals. Assigning TCR associations to individual alleles was difficult when HLA alleles, especially DR and DQ, strongly co-occurred. In both the original and validation cohorts, the classifier was reported to diagnose cytomegalovirus status with high specificity and sensitivity. A further reported finding was that TCR beta sequences accurately predicted the HLA-A and HLA-B alleles for most subjects in the first cohort. According to a later analysis, TCR association rates differed among HLA loci, with DRB1 alleles showing the most associated TCRs and HLA-C alleles showing the fewest. In an earlier analysis of 500 to 650 of the donors, most TCR beta V segments appeared in productive rearrangements about 87% or about 30% of the time, broadly matching IMGT annotations. Correlated functional status among segregating V segments might be attributable to linkage disequilibrium, but an unknown experimental factor could not be ruled out. Sequencing depth was assumed to be roughly uniform across donors in the presence/absence analyses, though that assumption may not hold. V-gene and J-gene trimming of TCR beta chains was associated with a missense DCLRE1C variant in a later genetic analysis, and the association was replicated in an independent cohort. HLA typing was unavailable for some donors at each locus, so association tests used only the typed subset. A total of 150 to 200 TCR beta chains were listed by the study as associated with cytomegalovirus. Some IMGT-functional V segments, including TRBV6-2 and TRBV6-3, could not be told apart with the 87-base-pair reads, so those segments were excluded. Most CMV-associated TCR beta chains appeared to be HLA-restricted in a later analysis, and the HLA associations seemed to be driven largely by CMV exposure. Immune exposure information for the cohort was limited to CMV serostatus. This cohort had only TCR beta chains sequenced, and the lack of alpha or paired-chain data limited which features could be detected. A later genetic analysis reported fewer N-insertions in productive TCRs among donors in an Asian-associated ancestry cluster than the roughly 720-donor mean. In vitro tests confirmed that a few of the cytomegalovirus-associated TCR beta chains recognize cytomegalovirus antigens. Around 16 rarely observed V segments, including chromosome 9 orphons, were excluded from the earlier analysis of about 600 of the donors because counts were too low. The authors suggested that the approach could potentially be generalized to other disease states and immunological phenotypes. In a later analysis, HLA-associated TCR beta chains were found to be more clonally expanded and to have lower generation probabilities than equally common non-associated chains. A group of highly shared sequence variants was considered likely to be a technical artifact of the sequencing pipeline. In a later analysis, over 15,000 TCR beta sequences were associated with specific HLA alleles at a false discovery rate of 0.05.

For this chain, trimming is 3 bases at the V end and 8 bases at the J end, and the number of junction bases without a gene match is 19. Including cysteine and phenylalanine, the CDR3 has 18 amino acids. The kept DNA is CDR3 alone, 54 bases in frame from the first base. CDR1 LGHNA and CDR2 YSLEER were looked up in the germline V gene. In total, roughly 710 healthy bone marrow donors made up the cohort. At the time of sampling, every cohort member was nominally healthy, though immune exposures that went unrecorded were likely present. The donor was CMV seropositive and belonged to the group of 250 to 300 seropositive cohort members. A peripheral blood sample was provided by each donor, and peripheral blood mononuclear cells were used for TCR beta sequencing. Genomic DNA was extracted from the blood cell samples with the Qiagen DNeasy Blood Extraction Kit. As to this clone: No antigen is known for it. Base qualities are missing; no much larger clone stands one base away.

Receptor amplification or capture employed the immunoSEQ multiplex PCR assay. A mixture of 60 forward primers for TCR Vbeta segments and 13 reverse primers for TCR Jbeta segments was used in the multiplex PCR. The CDR3 region of rearranged TCR beta genes was amplified from genomic DNA with a multiplex PCR assay. Amplified TCR beta libraries were sequenced as 87-base-pair reads on the Illumina HiSeq System. Turning to the authors' computational methods: A later analysis tallied 70 million to 100 million unique TCR beta chains across the 666 repertoires, and about 10 million of those chains were shared by two or more donors. To remove PCR and sequencing errors, raw reads were error-corrected and collapsed into unique sequences using a nearest-neighbor algorithm that merged closely related sequences. Alignment of CDR3 sequences to IMGT reference sequences was used to assign V, D and J gene segments. For a sequence to be retained, a match of at least six nucleotides was required to both a V gene segment and a J gene segment. A rearrangement was called productive if the CDR3 had no stop codons and remained in frame with V and J, and every other rearrangement was called non-productive. CDR3 was defined by IMGT convention, running from the second conserved V-encoded cysteine to the conserved J-encoded phenylalanine. The earlier analysis of about 590 of the donors excluded sequences that lacked an unambiguous match to a single V gene segment. In an earlier analysis of roughly 500 of the donors, V segments were called functional above 56.7% productive rearrangements and were called segregating when the between-donor standard deviation exceeded 5%. A statistical classification framework was built for diagnosing cytomegalovirus status from the catalog of TCR beta chain sequences. V and J gene assignment, in a later analysis, came from comparing TCR nucleotide sequences with IMGT/GENE-DB human TR gene sequences. Using the TCRdist pipeline, a later analysis assigned CDR3 sequences along with most-parsimonious VDJ recombination scenarios. In a later analysis, each TCR beta chain was defined by its CDR3 amino acid sequence together with its V-gene family, and reads without a unique V-gene family were excluded. As a way to deal with suspected cross-contamination and a sequencing artifact, a later analysis dropped roughly 620 nucleotide sequences that were highly shared and had low generation probability. In a later analysis, a clonal expansion index was calculated for each public chain from normalized within-repertoire ranks of inferred template counts. In a later analysis, generation probabilities were computed with a VDJ recombination model fitted to out-of-frame rearrangements, and the resulting probabilities were checked against IGoR. A later analysis scored TCR-TCR, TCR-HLA and TCR-CMV co-occurrence with hypergeometric tests, applying a repertoire-size bias correction to TCR pairs. To estimate false discovery rates, a later analysis permuted the HLA or CMV assignments 20 times. In a later analysis, co-occurring TCRs were grouped using DBSCAN, with TCRdist sequence similarity added in when clustering inside HLA-allele-positive subsets. For co-occurrence clustering, repertoires with fewer than 30,000 or more than 120,000 public chains were excluded, along with roughly 5 repertoires with anomalous nucleotide sharing. As stored in TCRdb, this immuneACCESS dataset retains in-frame rearrangements with V and J assigned. A fraction of the clones does not appear; measured against another copy, unresolved V genes explain less than half of the discrepancy, and the remainder lacks a known reason. Clone size and V and J calls were adopted from that table, with D and trimming inferred from the DNA. The sample contains more than 100,000 clones, over 60% of them found a single time. 3% to 4% of the sample is in the top ten clones.

The chain was built from TRBV4-3 and TRBJ2-1; TRBD2 aligns with 7 central bases. Material for sequencing was PBMCs. This TCR was recovered from a woman aged 25 to 39 in good health and CMV-seropositive. The nucleotide sequence is TGCGCCAGCAGCCAGTGGTTATCCGGGGGGAAAATTTGGTATGAGCAGTTCTTC. This is translated as CASSQWLSGGKIWYEQFF.